The source of this T cell receptor (beta chain) is a study of blood T cell repertoires in COVID-19 (dated by TCRdb to between 2020 and 2021). Describing the broader study: The collaborator samples originated in the United States, Italy and Spain and spanned the acute and convalescent phases of COVID-19. HLA class I and class II types, where available, came from metadata supplied by the sample provider rather than from assay-based typing. The prospective study material was composed of cDNA or gDNA derived from T cells, B-cell-depleted T cells, or PBMCs. The samples were drawn from the first 160 participants of the ongoing ImmuneRACE study and from under 1,500 subjects provided by 6 global collaborators. A de-identified subject ID, COVID-19 status, age in years and sex were almost always included in the sample metadata. The repertoires were released in a freely available public database intended as a resource for research on the immune response to SARS-CoV-2. Subjects who had been exposed to COVID-19, were actively infected with it, or had recovered from it provided the deeply sampled blood TCRbeta repertoires that made up the dataset. Study-level results and caveats: The quantity of clinical and demographic metadata differed by source and by participant and was supplied without curation.

The CDR3 runs 11 amino acids, cysteine and phenylalanine included. Just the 33-base CDR3 DNA is kept, in frame starting at base 1. V is reduced by 5 bases and J by 6 bases, leaving a spacing of 8 bases between them. Taken from the germline V gene (reference sequence), the CDR1 and CDR2 loops are DFQATT and SNEGSKA. Each collaborating institution followed its own protocols to collect whole blood in K2EDTA tubes. Collaborator samples were shipped for TCRbeta analysis as frozen whole blood, isolated PBMCs, or DNA extracted from either sample type. On this clone itself: Its antigen is not yet known. Within one base of it there is no much larger clone, and no base qualities were kept.

The immunoSEQ Assay, a bias-controlled multiplex PCR, was used to amplify TCRbeta CDR3 regions from genomic DNA. Per the source publication's procedure: The number of nucleated cells in each sample was estimated from the amplification of reference gene primers within the assay. To quantify the absolute abundance of each unique TCRbeta CDR3 rearrangement, sequence reads were collapsed and filtered. For each sample, productive Simpson clonality was calculated by taking the square root of Simpson's diversity index across productive rearrangements. Entries here come from immuneACCESS through TCRdb and include only in-frame sequences with V and J called. Some clones fail to appear in such tables; in the studies checked, an unresolved V gene covers under half of the shortfall, and the cause of the remainder is unknown. V and J calls and clone size are those listed in that table; D and trimming were worked out from the DNA. The sample has about 59,000 clones on record, approximately 80% of them singletons. The ten largest clones take up approximately 7% of the sample.

Here the chain combines TRBV20-1 and TRBJ2-1; the D gene identity is not certain. The clonotype comes from a man aged 55-75 years with acute or convalescent COVID-19. Material: peripheral blood. The base sequence is TGCAGTGCTTTTAGTCGCAATGAGCAGTTCTTC. Its translation is CSAFSRNEQFF.